Sequencing of this T cell receptor (beta chain) was carried out in a study of blood T cell repertoires in COVID-19. Study information: Acute-phase and convalescent COVID-19 samples originated in the United States, Italy and Spain. T cells, B-cell-depleted T cells, or PBMCs supplied cDNA or gDNA.

The CDR3 length is 16 residues. Germline V gives CDR1 LNHDA, CDR2 SQIVND (reference sequence). Trimming removed 6 bases from V and 5 bases from J, with 22 bases in between. In the original workflow: Amplification of reference gene primers was used by the study to estimate nucleated cell counts. Data came from immunoSEQ multiplex PCR; TCRdb stores just in-frame clones and leaves some out. V and J calls and clone size are those listed in that table; D and trimming were worked out from the DNA. The profile shows 150,000 to 200,000 clones, about 88% of them singletons. This sequence joins TRBV19 and TRBJ2-5, with a weak D call TRBD2 (6 bases). Sequencing used peripheral blood. This clonotype originated in a man aged 60 to 75 with active or convalescent COVID-19. CDR3 coding DNA: TGTGCCAGTAGGGGCCGAGGGACCCCGGAGGGGGAGACCCAGTACTTC. The encoded protein is CASRGRGTPEGETQYF.